These 13 T cell receptor beta chains came from one sample sequenced in a study of cytomegalovirus exposure and HLA in healthy donors. PCR employed 60 Vbeta and 13 Jbeta primers. Sequenced by immunoSEQ multiplex PCR; TCRdb stores in-frame clones only, minus some. The repertoire table contains about 74,000 clones. Specimen: PBMCs. Every receptor here comes from a female donor in good health and CMV-seropositive.

The rearrangement links TRBV5-8 to TRBJ2-1, with 9 bases matching TRBD2. CDR1 and CDR2 (germline): SGHTS, YDEGEE. This CDR3 has 16 amino acids. The J segment lost 10 bases and the V segment lost 4 bases, leaving 15 bases of the junction unmatched. The CDR3 protein is CASSTRRGTSHVEQFF. The CDR3 DNA follows: TGTGCCAGCAGCACGCGCCGAGGGACTAGCCACGTCGAGCAGTTCTTC.

This sequence joins TRBV20-1 and TRBJ2-1; D may be TRBD1 (5 bases). Germline values: CDR1 DFQATT, CDR2 SNEGSKA (reference sequence). V lost 5 bases, J lost 11 bases, and 13 bases lay in between. The CDR3 has 11 residues. The CDR3 sequence is CSASPLGQQFF. In DNA, the CDR3 is TGCAGTGCTTCCCCCTTGGGGCAGCAGTTCTTC.

The rearrangement uses TRBV25-1 and TRBJ1-4; 10 bases are a match to TRBD1. CDR1 MGHDK and CDR2 SYGVNS come from the germline V gene. The CDR3 runs 16 residues. The ends lost 1 base at V and 10 bases at J; junction bases unmatched: 9. The CDR3 here is CASSEWADRGLTKLFF. The CDR3 nucleotides are TGTGCCAGCAGTGAATGGGCAGACAGGGGGCTGACAAAACTGTTTTTT.

V usage is TRBV10-2 and J usage is TRBJ2-7; no clear D gene. Trimming took 4 bases from V and 3 from J, leaving 13 bases between them. From germline, CDR1 is WSHSY and CDR2 SAAADI. CDR3 length equals 14 residues. The CDR3 here is CASSGSGGLYEQYF. In nucleotides, the CDR3 is TGCGCCAGCAGTGGATCGGGTGGCCTCTACGAGCAGTACTTC.

The rearrangement uses TRBV2 and TRBJ2-7; 12 bases fit TRBD2. CDR3 length: 14 amino acids. Germline V gene lookup returns CDR1 SNHLY and CDR2 FYNNEI. Trimming at V came to 4 bases and at J to 2 bases, leaving 0 bases not matched to a gene. The CDR3 DNA follows: TGTGCCAGCAGTGGGACTAGCGGGGCCTACGAGCAGTACTTC. Protein sequence: CASSGTSGAYEQYF.

The V call is TRBV15, the J call TRBJ1-2; possibly TRBD1 for D (5 bases). Trimming stripped 0 bases from V and 8 bases from J, with 10 bases between. Germline-derived CDR1 and CDR2 are LNHNV and YYDKDF (reference sequence). This CDR3 has 13 amino acids. The CDR3, as DNA: TGTGCCACCAGCAGAGATCTACAGGACGGCTACACCTTC. Protein: CATSRDLQDGYTF.

V gene TRBV19 combines with J gene TRBJ1-5; 8 bases are shared with TRBD1. The CDR3 is made up of 15 amino acids. J was trimmed by 2 bases and V by 6 bases; bases with no gene match: 6. Germline V CDR1 and CDR2: LNHDA, SQIVND (reference sequence). The CDR3 loop reads CASRQGARGNQPQHF. DNA for the CDR3: TGTGCCAGTAGGCAGGGGGCAAGGGGCAATCAGCCCCAGCATTTT.

The chain has TRBV7-8 and TRBJ2-5, with a tentative D call TRBD1 (6 bases). The germline CDR1 and CDR2 sequences are SGHVS and FQNEAQ. Trimming stripped 5 bases from V and 4 bases from J, with 11 bases between. The CDR3 consists of 13 residues. CDR3 sequence: CASSPTGPETQYF. CDR3 DNA: TGTGCCAGCAGCCCGACAGGCCCAGAGACCCAGTACTTC.

This sequence joins TRBV18 and TRBJ1-3; TRBD1 might be the D (6 bases). Germline V lookup: CDR1 KGHSH, CDR2 LQKENI. CDR3 length: 12 amino acids. Trimming pared 3 bases from V and 11 bases from J, leaving 11 bases between. CDR3 region: CASSPDSQAIYF. The CDR3 DNA follows: TGTGCCAGCTCACCGGACAGTCAGGCCATATATTTT.

The genes are TRBV4-3 and TRBJ2-7; D might be TRBD2 (7 bases). V lost 4 bases to trimming and J lost 3 bases, with 16 bases between them. Germline CDR1 LGHNA, CDR2 YSLEER. This CDR3 spans 15 amino acids. Here the CDR3 reads CASSLSIGGDYEQYF. The CDR3 nucleotides read TGCGCCAGCAGCCTCTCGATAGGGGGGGACTACGAGCAGTACTTC.

The chain carries TRBV5-4 and TRBJ2-1; D may be TRBD2 (6 bases). The V and J ends lost 4 bases and 0 bases respectively, with 14 bases between them. The CDR3 runs 16 residues. CDR1 SGHNT and CDR2 YYREEE come from the germline V gene (reference sequence). The CDR3 sequence: CASSPSGPSSYNEQFF. The CDR3 DNA reads as TGTGCCAGCAGCCCGAGCGGGCCCAGCTCCTACAATGAGCAGTTCTTC.

The chain couples TRBV5-6 to TRBJ2-5, with D tentatively TRBD2 (6 bases). This CDR3 region has 14 residues. Per the germline V gene, CDR1 is SGHDT and CDR2 is YYEEEE. The V end was cut by 5 bases, the J end by 3 bases, with 14 bases between. The DNA for the CDR3 is TGTGCCAGCAGAGTGGGGGGTTGGGAAGAGACCCAGTACTTC. Translating gives CASRVGGWEETQYF.

This chain uses TRBV30 with TRBJ1-1; D is ambiguous. Trimming shortened V by 2 bases and J by 5 bases, and 6 bases separated the two germline ends. The CDR3 is 11 residues long. Germline CDR1 and CDR2: GTSNPN and SVGIG (reference sequence). CDR3 region: CAWSKETEAFF. CDR3 DNA: TGTGCCTGGAGTAAGGAGACTGAAGCTTTCTTT.